This T cell receptor beta chain was recorded in a study of post-analysis software for immune sequencing data. On the study more broadly: Several disease courses (relapsing-remitting, secondary progressive and progressive-relapsing) of multiple sclerosis were included. Study findings and constraints: Under the F measure, samples that were prepared in one batch clustered strongly together. Controls had lower frequencies than patients of four or five TRBV segments, which included TRBV5-6, TRBV5-1 and TRBV20-1. Normalized Chao1 diversity was significantly reduced in patients versus controls.

The table lists this clonotype with many counts. The antigen is not known. The TCR beta cDNA libraries contained unique molecular identifiers. Starting from approximately 1 to 10 million T cells, the study yielded about half a million cDNA molecules. TCRdb fed the PCR reads into MiXCR, producing one record per CDR3 protein. The top ten clones hold around 1.5% of a sample with about 150,000 distinct CDR3 sequences, about 32% of them seen once. The CDR3 covers 15 residues. V lost 4 bases, J lost 0 bases, and 5 bases stayed unmatched. Per germline, CDR1 SGHRS and CDR2 YFSETQ. The TCR sequence derives from a girl under 18 with multiple sclerosis. Sequenced: blood. The chain is built from TRBV5-1 and TRBJ2-7, with 9 bases aligning to TRBD1. The CDR3 nucleotides are TGCGCCAGCAGCCCCACAGGGGGCGCCTCCTACGAGCAGTACTTC. It encodes CASSPTGGASYEQYF.